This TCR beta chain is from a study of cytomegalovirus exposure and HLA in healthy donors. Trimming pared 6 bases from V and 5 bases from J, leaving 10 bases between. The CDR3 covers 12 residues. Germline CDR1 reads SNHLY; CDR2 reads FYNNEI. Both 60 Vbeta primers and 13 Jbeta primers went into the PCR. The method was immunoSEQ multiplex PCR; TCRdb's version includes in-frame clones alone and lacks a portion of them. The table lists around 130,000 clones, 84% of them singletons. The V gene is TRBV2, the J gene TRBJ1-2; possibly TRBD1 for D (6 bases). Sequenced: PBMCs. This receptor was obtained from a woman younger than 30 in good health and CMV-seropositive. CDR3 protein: CASSTGRYGYTF. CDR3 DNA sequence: TGTGCCAGCAGCACAGGGAGATATGGCTACACCTTC.